This T cell receptor (beta chain) was found in a study of spatial heterogeneity in lung cancer. General observations from the study: Ubiquitous, expanded tumor-derived TCRs were more frequently observed in blood at resection than at follow-up.

This CDR3 contains 16 residues. Germline CDR1 reads LNHDA; CDR2 reads SQIVND (reference sequence). V was clipped by 4 bases and J by 3 bases; unmatched bases: 8. Stated time point: sample taken at primary tumor resection. Whole RNA, which was extracted from tumor, nontumor lung tissue or frozen PBMC, was sequenced without any cell sorting. TCRdb reprocessed the 5' RACE reads via MiXCR and lists one record per CDR3 protein. This sample has tens of thousands of distinct CDR3 sequences, with approximately 20% found just once. In this sample, this clonotype turned up a few times. What it recognizes is unknown.

The clonotype was recovered from a male donor with early-stage non-small cell lung cancer. This specimen was PBMCs, taken at surgery. The rearrangement links TRBV19 to TRBJ1-4; 7 bases are a match to TRBD1. The CDR3 protein is CASSRTGETANEKLFF. The CDR3 bases are TGTGCCAGTAGTAGAACAGGGGAGACAGCTAATGAAAAACTGTTTTTT.